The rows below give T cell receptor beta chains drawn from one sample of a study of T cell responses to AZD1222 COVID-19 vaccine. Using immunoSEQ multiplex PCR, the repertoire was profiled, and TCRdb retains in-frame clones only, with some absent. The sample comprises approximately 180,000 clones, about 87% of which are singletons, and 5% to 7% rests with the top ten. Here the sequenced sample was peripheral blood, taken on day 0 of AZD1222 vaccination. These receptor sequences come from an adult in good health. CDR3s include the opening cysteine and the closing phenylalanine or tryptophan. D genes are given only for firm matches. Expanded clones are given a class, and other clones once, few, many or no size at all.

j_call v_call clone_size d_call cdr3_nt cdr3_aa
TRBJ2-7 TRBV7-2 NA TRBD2 TGTGCCAGCAGCTGGGGACTAGCGGTCTCCTACGAGCAGTACTTC CASSWGLAVSYEQYF
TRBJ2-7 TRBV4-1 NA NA TGCGCCAGCAGCCAGGGCCCGAGGGACCGAACCTACGAGCAGTACTTC CASSQGPRDRTYEQYF
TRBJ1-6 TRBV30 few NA TGTGCCTGGAGTGACGGCCAGGCCTATAATTCACCCCTCCACTTT CAWSDGQAYNSPLHF
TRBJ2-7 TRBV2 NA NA TGTGCCAGCAGTGTATTAGGATACGAGCAGTACTTC CASSVLGYEQYF
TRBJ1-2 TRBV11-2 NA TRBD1 TGTGCCAGCAGCTTAACACAGGGGGCGAACTATGGCTACACCTTC CASSLTQGANYGYTF
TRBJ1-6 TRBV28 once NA TGTGCCAGCACCGGGACCCGACCAGGAAGCTCCTATAATTCACCCCTCCACTTT CASTGTRPGSSYNSPLHF
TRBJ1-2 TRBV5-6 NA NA TGTGCCAGCAGCTCGTACTATGGCTACACCTTC CASSSYYGYTF
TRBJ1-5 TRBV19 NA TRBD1 TGTGCCAGTAGTAAGGGGACAGGGGGTATATTGGGCAATCAGCCCCAGCATTTT CASSKGTGGILGNQPQHF
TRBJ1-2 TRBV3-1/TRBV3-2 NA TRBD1 TGTGCCAGCAGCCCACGGACAGGGGGACGGTATGGCTACACCTTC CASSPRTGGRYGYTF
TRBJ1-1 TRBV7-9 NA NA TGTGCCAGCAGCTTTCAGAACACTGAAGCTTTCTTT CASSFQNTEAFF
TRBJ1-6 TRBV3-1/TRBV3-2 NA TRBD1 TGTGCCAGCAGCCAGGTTAGACAGGGGACTAGCTCCTATAATTCACCCCTCCACTTT CASSQVRQGTSSYNSPLHF
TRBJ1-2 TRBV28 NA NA TGTGCCAGCAGTTTATACAGAGCTAACTATGGCTACACCTTC CASSLYRANYGYTF
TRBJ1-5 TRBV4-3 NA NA TGCGCCAGCAGCCAGGAGTATAGCAATCAGCCCCAGCATTTT CASSQEYSNQPQHF
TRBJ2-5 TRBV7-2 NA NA TGTGCCAGCAGCTTAGCATGGGGACCACAAGAGACCCAGTACTTC CASSLAWGPQETQYF
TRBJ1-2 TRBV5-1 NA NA TGCGCCAGCAGATTGGATCTGAAGACAAACTATGGCTACACCTTC CASRLDLKTNYGYTF
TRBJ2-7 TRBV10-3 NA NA TGTGCCATCAGTGAGCCAGGGGAGGGGAACTACGAGCAGTACTTC CAISEPGEGNYEQYF
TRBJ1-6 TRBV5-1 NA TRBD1 TGCGCCAGCAGCTTGGTCGTAGGACAGGAGAATTCACCCCTCCACTTT CASSLVVGQENSPLHF
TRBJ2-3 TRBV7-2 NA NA TGTGCCAGCAGCTTAGCGCGGGCGGGAATGGGCACAGATACGCAGTATTTT CASSLARAGMGTDTQYF
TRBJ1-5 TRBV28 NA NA TGTGCCAGCTTCCCGGATTCCAATCAGCCCCAGCATTTT CASFPDSNQPQHF
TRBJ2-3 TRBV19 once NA TGTGCCAGTAGTATTGGGGCCAGCACAGATACGCAGTATTTT CASSIGASTDTQYF
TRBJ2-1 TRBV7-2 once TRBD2 TGTGCCAGCAGCCTCCAGACTAGCGGGGGGAAGGAGGGTGAGCAGTTCTTC CASSLQTSGGKEGEQFF
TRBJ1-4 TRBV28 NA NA TGTGCCAGCGCGACCGCCAGTGGGGGACGTAATGAAAAACTGTTTTTT CASATASGGRNEKLFF
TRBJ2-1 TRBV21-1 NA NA TGTGCCAGCAGAGTAGCGATTGTTAGGTACAATGAGCAGTTCTTC CASRVAIVRYNEQFF
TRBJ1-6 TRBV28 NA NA TGTGCCAGCAGAATGCGGGCGGGAACGGTTAATTCACCCCTCCACTTT CASRMRAGTVNSPLHF
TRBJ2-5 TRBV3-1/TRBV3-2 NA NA TGTGCCAGCAGCCAAGATCAGGAAGCCCAGTACTTC CASSQDQEAQYF
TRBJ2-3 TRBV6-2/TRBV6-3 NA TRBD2 TGTGCCAGCAGTTACGGGTTTAGCGGGATAGATACGCAGTATTTT CASSYGFSGIDTQYF
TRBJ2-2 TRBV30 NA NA TGTGCCTGGAGTGTCCAGAGGGCAGGGGGGCCCGGGGAGCTGTTTTTT CAWSVQRAGGPGELFF
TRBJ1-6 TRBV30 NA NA TGTGCCTGGAGTGCCGGGACGGATAATTCACCCCTCCACTTT CAWSAGTDNSPLHF
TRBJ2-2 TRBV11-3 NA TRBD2 TGTGCCAGCAGCTTAGGTAGCGGGATTGCCGGGGAGCTGTTTTTT CASSLGSGIAGELFF
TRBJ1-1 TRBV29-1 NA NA TGCAGCGTTGGACACTCGAACACTGAAGCTTTCTTT CSVGHSNTEAFF
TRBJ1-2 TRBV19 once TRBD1 TGTGCCAGTACCTATCGAGCAGGGGGAAGCTATGGCTACACCTTC CASTYRAGGSYGYTF
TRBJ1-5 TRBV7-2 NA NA TGTGCCAGCAGCTTAGAGGGTCAGCCCCAGCATTTT CASSLEGQPQHF
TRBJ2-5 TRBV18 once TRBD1 TGTGCCAGCTCACAGGGACAGGGAGAGACCCAGTACTTC CASSQGQGETQYF
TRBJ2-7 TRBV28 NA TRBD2 TGTGCCAGCAGTTTCTCCCCGCTAGCGGACGAGCAGTACTTC CASSFSPLADEQYF
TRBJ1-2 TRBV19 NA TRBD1 TGTGCCAGTAGTTCGGACAGGGTGTCCGGTGGCTACACCTTC CASSSDRVSGGYTF
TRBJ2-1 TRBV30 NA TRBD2 TGTGCCTGGAGTGTAAATAGCGGGTACGGTGAGCAGTTCTTC CAWSVNSGYGEQFF
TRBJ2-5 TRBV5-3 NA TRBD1 TGTGCCAGAAGAGTCTCCAGGGGGCAAGAGACCCAGTACTTC CARRVSRGQETQYF
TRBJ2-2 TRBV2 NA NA TGTGCCAGCGTTCGAGGGGACTCAACACCGGGGCAGCTGTTTTTT CASVRGDSTPGQLFF
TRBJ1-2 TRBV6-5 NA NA TGTGCCAGCAGTTACTCGACTGGGGCCCCTGTTGGCTACACCTTC CASSYSTGAPVGYTF
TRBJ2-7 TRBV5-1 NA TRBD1 TGCGCCAGCAGCTCACCGGGACAGAACTACGAGCAGTACTTC CASSSPGQNYEQYF
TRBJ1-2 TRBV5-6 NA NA TGTGCCAGCAGCTTGTCAGGGGCCGGGGGCTACACCTTC CASSLSGAGGYTF
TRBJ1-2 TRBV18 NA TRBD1 TGTGCCAGCTCACCGGCAGGGGGCGATCATGGCTACACCTTC CASSPAGGDHGYTF